By proportion, the clone carrying this TCR beta chain is medium-sized (0.01 to 0.1%). The antigen is unknown. This sample stems from a study of spatial heterogeneity in lung cancer. At the level of the study: There was a strong correlation between the counts of TCR transcripts measured in tumor regions and a T cell transcriptional module score that was calculated from matched bulk RNA-seq.

Time point given: sample taken at primary tumor resection. Every individual TCR cDNA molecule carried its own unique molecular identifier, which allowed correction of PCR and sequencing errors. TCRdb re-analysed the 5' RACE reads in MiXCR, keeping a single row per CDR3 protein. The sample shows 15,000 or so distinct CDR3 sequences, 4.7% of them seen only once. Overall study results and limits: Counts of expanded intratumoral alpha and beta TCRs tracked tumor mutation counts.

This receptor was obtained from a female donor with early-stage non-small cell lung cancer. The material was lung tumor tissue, obtained at surgery.

The CDR3 nucleotides read TGCAGTGCCCCCCGTGGCCGGGACAAAAACATTCAGTACTTC. It specifies CSAPRGRDKNIQYF. The V gene is TRBV20-1, the J gene TRBJ2-4; perhaps TRBD2 as D (5 bases). The V gene's germline CDR1 is DFQATT and CDR2 SNEGSKA (reference sequence). CDR3 length equals 14 residues. Trimming pared 6 bases from V and 3 bases from J, leaving 15 bases between.